The clone carrying this T cell receptor (beta chain) was counted between two and nine times. MiXCR, applied by TCRdb to the 5' RACE reads, yields one record per CDR3 protein. Of 500,000 to 550,000 distinct CDR3 sequences in the sample, under 25% were seen once. This specimen comes from a study of identical twins. The CDR3 covers 18 residues. The V and J ends lost 0 bases and 0 bases, in that order; junction bases with no gene match: 11. The germline V gene has CDR1 LGHNA and CDR2 YSLEER. The sample was also linked to a second study, of T cells expressing NK-cell markers. That paper adds: What restricted sorting to alpha-beta TCR T cells in several experiments was an anti-gamma-delta TCR antibody. What remained unclear was the HCMV specificity of expanded NKG2C+ T cell clones.

The TCR originated in a woman under 30 in good health. The chain joins TRBV4-3 to TRBJ2-7; 7 nucleotides line up with TRBD2. Sequencing used CD4+ T cells sorted from blood. CDR3 DNA sequence: TGCGCCAGCAGCCAAGAGATAAGCGGCGGGAGTCTCTCCTACGAGCAGTACTTC. Translating gives CASSQEISGGSLSYEQYF.